This entry concerns a single TCR beta chain. Its antigen is not identified. TCRdb itself ran the RT-PCR reads through MiXCR, one entry per CDR3 protein. In the table there are hundreds of thousands of distinct CDR3 sequences, approximately 14% of which are singletons. The data derive from a study of response to subunit inactivated influenza vaccine. Points from the study as a whole: The authors suggested that few new T cells are recruited per seasonal influenza vaccination.

Trimming shortened V by 5 bases and J by 4 bases, and 15 bases separated the two germline ends. This CDR3 has 14 residues. Germline CDR1 reads MDHEN; CDR2 reads SYDVKM. The sample consisted of PBMCs from blood, taken 11 to 12 days after vaccination. The J gene is TRBJ2-7, the V gene TRBV28, with D tentatively TRBD1 or TRBD2 (5 bases each). The clonotype was recovered from a man in his fifties who received an inactivated influenza vaccine. The CDR3 spells CASSPGTFSYEQYF. CDR3 nucleotides: TGTGCCAGCAGTCCAGGGACCTTCTCATACGAGCAGTACTTC.